The 17 T cell receptor beta chains given below trace back to one sample, sequenced in a study of CD8+ T cells in alopecia areata. Following RNA extraction, reverse transcription yielded cDNA that acted as the sequencing template. Sequenced by immunoSEQ multiplex PCR; TCRdb stores in-frame clones only, minus some. The table lists 250,000 or so clones, with no singletons. Separation of pooled cutaneous lymph node cells was by sorting with CD4, CD8alpha, NKG2D, NKG2ACE and other markers. Sequencing used CD4+ T cells sorted from a lymph node. The source of these receptors is a C3H/HeJ mouse with alopecia areata. As its MHC haplotype, the strain has H2-k.

A note on this clone: The genes and germline here are from mouse. The read halts 4 residues ahead of the CDR3 end, with the missing end drawn from the germline J gene. This chain joins TRBV14 and TRBJ2-7, with 11 bases lining up with TRBD2. This CDR3 region has 13 residues. Germline V gene sequence: CDR1 SGHDT, CDR2 FRDEAV. The CDR3 spells CASRGTGGDEQYF. Partial CDR3 DNA: TGTGCCAGCAGGGGGACTGGGGGAGAT. The variable domain in full, completed from reference TRBV14 and TRBJ2-7, reads EAGVTQSPRYAVLQEGQAVSFWCDPISGHDTLYWYQQPRDQGPQLLVYFRDEAVIDNSQLPSDRFSAVRPKGTNSTLKIQSAKQGDTATYLCASRGTGGDEQYFGPGTRLTVL.

For this clone: Genes here carry mouse names. The DNA ends 4 residues before the CDR3 does, and the rest of the CDR3 is filled in from the germline J gene. The chain is built from TRBV13-1 and TRBJ1-1, with D perhaps TRBD1 (5 bases). Germline CDR1 NSHNY, CDR2 SYGAGN. The CDR3 sequence is 14 residues long. Trimming cost V 3 bases and J 4 bases, with 13 bases left between them. The CDR3 bases that were read are TGTGCCAGCAGTGGGCCAGGGAGGGCCACA. It specifies CASSGPGRAT. The full CDR3 sequence reads CASSGPGRATEVFF.

For this clone: The gene names given are mouse names. The read stops 4 residues short of the end of the CDR3; the missing end is completed from the germline J gene. Distinct nucleotide sequences in the sample also encode this CDR3. The chain links TRBV13-1 to TRBJ2-7; D is perhaps TRBD2 (6 bases). The CDR3 totals 11 residues. Germline-derived CDR1 and CDR2 are NSHNY and SYGAGN. CDR3 sequence reads: CASSLGYEQYF. CDR3 DNA (partial): TGTGCCAGCAGCCTGGGGTAT.

In the case of this clone: The genes are named according to mouse. The read finishes 4 residues shy of the CDR3 end, and the germline J gene is used to complete it. The gene calls are TRBV13-2 and TRBJ2-5, with 9 nucleotides matching TRBD1. This CDR3 is 15 amino acids long. CDR1 NNHNN and CDR2 SYGAGS come from the germline V gene (reference sequence). The V gene end was trimmed by 5 bases and the J gene end by 1 base; junction bases not matched to a gene: 5. This CDR3 is CASGGDRDDQDTQYF. Incomplete CDR3 DNA: TGTGCCAGCGGGGGGGACAGGGATGACCAAGAC.

In regard to this clone: Gene names follow the mouse nomenclature. CDR3 in amino acids: CASSGGTNAEQFF. The part of the CDR3 DNA that was read is TGTGCCAGCAGTGGGGGGACAAATGCT. The chain combines TRBV13-1 with TRBJ2-1; tentative D call: TRBD1 (6 bases). The sequenced fragment ends 4 residues before the CDR3 boundary, so the rest is inferred from the germline J gene. Trimming cost V 3 bases and J 5 bases, with 9 bases left between them. This CDR3 has 13 amino acids. CDR1 NSHNY and CDR2 SYGAGN come from the germline V gene.

As concerns this clone: Each gene name is a mouse one. The read stops 4 residues short of the end of the CDR3; the missing end is completed from the germline J gene. This chain joins TRBV5 and TRBJ2-3, with TRBD1 matching over 7 bases. The CDR3 spans 14 residues. Germline V gives CDR1 LGHNA, CDR2 YNLKQL (reference sequence). The J segment lost 4 bases and the V segment lost 1 base, leaving 2 bases of the junction unmatched. Partial CDR3 DNA: TGTGCCAGCAGCCAAGGACAGGGACCAGAA. Translation gives CASSQGQGPE. The whole CDR3 reads CASSQGQGPETLYF.

In its sample, this clone was seen a few times. Gene names and germline refer to mouse. The read halts 4 residues ahead of the CDR3 end, with the missing end drawn from the germline J gene. The chain joins TRBV19 to TRBJ2-1, with a weak D call TRBD2 (7 bases). Germline V gene sequence: CDR1 FNHDT, CDR2 SITEND (reference sequence). The CDR3 is 15 amino acids. V dropped 5 bases and J dropped 2 bases, with 14 bases sitting between them. CDR3 region: CASRGGGGDYAEQFF. The sequenced CDR3 bases are TGTGCCAGCAGAGGGGGGGGAGGGGACTATGCT.

On this clone: All gene names here are mouse names. The read ends 4 residues before the CDR3 terminus; that terminus is restored from the germline J gene. The chain carries TRBV13-1 and TRBJ1-1; tentatively, D is TRBD1 (5 bases). Germline CDR1 NSHNY, CDR2 SYGAGN. The germline V and J ends were trimmed by 5 bases and 2 bases, with 10 bases remaining between them. The length of the CDR3 is 13 residues. The part of the CDR3 DNA that was read is TGTGCCAGCAGGGACCAGGGCAACACA. It codes for CASRDQGNT. The full CDR3 protein reads CASRDQGNTEVFF.

A word on this clone: Genes here carry mouse names. The CDR3 end falls 4 residues outside the read, so it is completed with the germline J gene. Other DNA sequences in the same sample also yield this CDR3. The chain links TRBV5 to TRBJ1-1; tentatively, D is TRBD1 (6 bases). V shed 4 bases and J shed 4 bases, with 7 bases lying between them. Per germline, CDR1 LGHNA and CDR2 YNLKQL (reference sequence). This CDR3 region has 12 residues. Partial CDR3 DNA: TGTGCCAGCAGCCCGGACAGCACA. Translated: CASSPDST. The whole CDR3 is CASSPDSTEVFF.

This clone appeared a few times. Germline and genes: mouse. The read terminates 4 residues ahead of where the CDR3 ends, so the germline J gene completes it. The chain carries TRBV13-1 and TRBJ2-5; weak D call: TRBD1 (6 bases). Germline assignment: CDR1 NSHNY and CDR2 SYGAGN. This CDR3 spans 14 amino acids. V was pared by 3 bases and J by 0 bases, with 8 bases between. CDR3 residues: CASSGQANQDTQYF. Incomplete CDR3 DNA: TGTGCCAGCAGTGGACAGGCGAACCAAGAC.

Details on this clone: All gene names here are mouse names. The read ends 4 residues before the CDR3 terminus; that terminus is restored from the germline J gene. Other DNA variants within this sample encode the same CDR3. The chain links TRBV5 to TRBJ1-1, with D perhaps TRBD1 (5 bases). Germline CDR1 LGHNA, CDR2 YNLKQL (reference sequence). V was clipped by 4 bases and J by 0 bases, with 9 bases between them. This CDR3 comprises 14 residues. CDR3 in amino acids: CASSPQGANTEVFF. The part of the CDR3 DNA that was read is TGTGCCAGCAGCCCCCAGGGAGCAAACACA.

There are a few counts of this clone. Germline and genes here are mouse. The read finishes 4 residues shy of the CDR3 end, and the germline J gene is used to complete it. The chain is built from TRBV31 and TRBJ2-1; TRBD2 agrees at 11 bases. Germline V lookup: CDR1 GKSSPN, CDR2 SITVG. The CDR3 extends over 15 amino acids. Germline trimming cut 4 bases from V and 4 bases from J; bases unmatched to any gene: 6. The sequenced CDR3 bases are TGTGCCTGGACCCTCCGGGACTGGGGGTATGCT. It specifies CAWTLRDWGYA. The entire CDR3 protein is CAWTLRDWGYAEQFF.

Worth noting for this clone: The germline and genes are mouse ones. The read falls 4 residues short of the CDR3 end, and the missing part is taken from the germline J gene. The V call is TRBV13-1, the J call TRBJ2-4; no reliable D call. The CDR3 has 14 residues. Deletions cut 2 bases from V and 0 bases from J, with 7 bases between. CDR1 is NSHNY, CDR2 SYGAGN, per germline. Incomplete CDR3 DNA: TGTGCCAGCAGTGAGTCTAATAGTCAAAAC. As protein: CASSESNSQN. The CDR3 in full is CASSESNSQNTLYF.

This clone appeared a few times. Genes here carry mouse names. CDR3 sequence reads: CASSRDRGGTGQLYF. Partial CDR3 DNA: TGTGCCAGCAGTCGGGACAGGGGAGGCACCGGG. The gene calls are TRBV13-3 and TRBJ2-2; 10 positions match TRBD1. The read halts 4 residues ahead of the CDR3 end, with the missing end drawn from the germline J gene. This CDR3 contains 15 residues. The V gene's germline CDR1 is NNHDY and CDR2 SYVADS. V was clipped by 4 bases and J by 4 bases; unmatched bases: 4.

Notes on this clone: Genes and germline are mouse. The read comes to an end 4 residues before the CDR3 does, leaving the germline J gene to fill in the end. The chain recombines TRBV1 with TRBJ2-5, with TRBD2 matching 9 bases. The CDR3 has 15 amino acids. Trimming removed 4 bases from V and 2 bases from J; junction bases left unmatched: 4. Germline CDR1 NSQYPW, CDR2 LRSPGD (reference sequence). The part of the CDR3 DNA that was read is TGCACCTGCAGTGGGGGACTGGGTATCCAAGAC. Its translation is CTCSGGLGIQD. The full CDR3 is CTCSGGLGIQDTQYF.

This clone came up a few times. The genes are named according to mouse. Here the CDR3 reads CAWSLTQGSSDYTF. The covered CDR3 bases are TGTGCCTGGAGTCTCACGCAGGGAAGCTCC. The genes are TRBV31 and TRBJ1-2; a possible D gene is TRBD1 (5 bases). The CDR3 end lies 4 residues beyond the end of the read and is filled in from the germline J gene. CDR3 length: 14 residues. CDR1 and CDR2 (germline): GKSSPN, SITVG. V lost 0 bases and J lost 4, with 12 bases in between.

In regard to this clone: Gene and germline names: mouse. The read falls 4 residues short of the CDR3 end, and the missing part is taken from the germline J gene. The chain carries TRBV13-1 and TRBJ1-1; the D is unclear. Germline CDR1 reads NSHNY; CDR2 reads SYGAGN. There are 14 residues in the CDR3. Trimming took 0 bases from V and 0 from J, leaving 6 bases between them. The CDR3 reads CASSDAVANTEVFF. The CDR3 bases that were read are TGTGCCAGCAGTGATGCAGTTGCAAACACA.